These 30 T cell receptor beta chains share one sample of origin, sequenced in a study of monozygotic twins with inflammatory bowel disease (dated by TCRdb to the late 2010s). The receptor library was made with 5' RACE. Sequencing was carried out with an Illumina HiSeq 2500. After reprocessing by TCRdb, each CDR3 protein sequence is one entry, and no DNA is given. This specimen's table enumerates 150,000 to 200,000 distinct CDR3 sequences. Of the sample, approximately 2.5% falls within the top ten clones. Sequenced sample: blood. These receptors were collected from a human donor with ulcerative colitis or Crohn's disease, or a healthy co-twin of an affected twin (not recorded which).

The rearrangement joins TRBV5-1 to TRBJ2-7; TCRdb returns TRBD1, unconfirmable since there is no DNA. The germline V gene has CDR1 SGHRS and CDR2 YFSETQ. The CDR3 is 14 residues long. CDR3 residues: CASSLDRGRYEQYF.

V and J are TRBV27 and TRBJ2-5; the D gene TCRdb calls, TRBD1, cannot be checked with no DNA. CDR1 MNHEY and CDR2 SMNVEV come from the germline V gene (reference sequence). This CDR3 region has 15 residues. Here the CDR3 reads CASSLRHPGGETQYF.

The rearrangement uses TRBV20-1 and TRBJ1-1; TCRdb selects TRBD1, and the lack of DNA leaves this call unchecked. Germline CDR1 is DFQATT and CDR2 is SNEGSKA (reference sequence). The CDR3 totals 16 residues. This CDR3 reads CSARTPQGTMNTEAFF.

The chain has TRBV7-2 and TRBJ2-7; TCRdb proposes TRBD2, but this gene call is untestable without DNA. The CDR3 covers 14 residues. Germline values: CDR1 SGHTA, CDR2 FQGNSA. CDR3 in amino acids: CASSLDRALYEQYF.

The V and J genes are TRBV24-1 and TRBJ1-2; TCRdb proposes TRBD1, but this gene call is untestable without DNA. Germline V gives CDR1 KGHDR, CDR2 SFDVKD. The CDR3 is 14 amino acids. The CDR3 loop is CATSDRTRFYGYTF.

The chain joins TRBV18 to TRBJ2-1; TCRdb names TRBD2, which stays unverified in the absence of DNA. CDR3 size: 14 residues. CDR1 is KGHSH, CDR2 LQKENI, per germline. The CDR3 sequence: CASSPGGRNNEQFF.

The rearrangement uses TRBV7-8 and TRBJ2-7; as DNA is missing, the TRBD2 call by TCRdb cannot be tested. The CDR3 is 17 amino acids. Germline loops: CDR1 SGHVS, CDR2 FQNEAQ. This CDR3 reads CASSLAYTSGDHYEQYF.

V usage is TRBV6-1 and J usage is TRBJ2-5; the D call of TRBD2 rests on TCRdb alone, since no DNA is present to check it. The CDR3 is made up of 15 amino acids. CDR1 is MNHNS, CDR2 SASEGT, per germline. CDR3 loop: CASSRLAGVGETQYF.

The chain employs TRBV9 and TRBJ1-4. CDR3 length: 14 amino acids. Germline assignment: CDR1 SGDLS and CDR2 YYNGEE. CDR3 protein: CASSVGDGNKKLFF.

The CDR3 loop is CSASGTVTYEQYF. The chain joins TRBV29-1 to TRBJ2-7; the TCRdb call, TRBD1, lacks DNA for checking. Germline V CDR1 and CDR2: SQVTM, ANQGSEA. CDR3 length: 13 amino acids.

The CDR3 region is CASSFLAGNYEQYF. The chain is built from TRBV7-9 and TRBJ2-7; TCRdb's D call of TRBD2 is untestable without DNA. This CDR3 is built from 14 residues. Germline V gene lookup returns CDR1 SEHNR and CDR2 FQNEAQ (reference sequence).

The rearrangement joins TRBV20-1 to TRBJ2-1; TCRdb's D call, TRBD2, is unchecked because there is no DNA. The CDR3 is 11 amino acids. Germline V lookup: CDR1 DFQATT, CDR2 SNEGSKA (reference sequence). The CDR3 loop reads CSAALWYEQFF.

The rearrangement links TRBV6-2 or TRBV6-3 to TRBJ1-5; with no DNA, the TCRdb D assignment of TRBD1 cannot be verified. CDR3 length: 16 residues. Per the germline V gene, CDR1 is MNHEY and CDR2 is SVGEGT. The CDR3 region is CASSRQGASRVQPQHF.

The gene calls are TRBV20-1 and TRBJ2-1; the D call from TCRdb, TRBD2, cannot be confirmed without DNA. From germline, CDR1 is DFQATT and CDR2 SNEGSKA (reference sequence). The CDR3 is made up of 16 amino acids. The CDR3 reads CSASAGTSGSYNEQFF.

The chain carries TRBV29-1 and TRBJ1-5; TCRdb names TRBD1, which stays unverified in the absence of DNA. The germline gives CDR1 SQVTM, CDR2 ANQGSEA. This CDR3 spans 15 amino acids. The CDR3 sequence is CSVTNGQGSNQPQHF.

The V call is TRBV5-1, the J call TRBJ1-5. CDR3 length: 13 residues. Per the germline V gene, CDR1 is SGHRS and CDR2 is YFSETQ. The CDR3 sequence is CASSLEQGQPQHF.

V usage is TRBV30 and J usage is TRBJ2-3; the D call from TCRdb, TRBD2, cannot be confirmed without DNA. CDR1 and CDR2 (germline): GTSNPN, SVGIG (reference sequence). CDR3 length: 12 amino acids. CDR3 sequence: CAWWEGENTQYF.

This chain connects TRBV29-1 to TRBJ1-1; there is no DNA to check the TCRdb D call of TRBD1. This CDR3 contains 13 residues. Germline loops: CDR1 SQVTM, CDR2 ANQGSEA. CDR3 sequence: CSAPTGVATEAFF.

The chain recombines TRBV7-8 with TRBJ2-2. The CDR3 has 13 residues. Germline CDR1 reads SGHVS; CDR2 reads FQNEAQ. CDR3 region: CASSRGHTGELFF.

The chain is built from TRBV28 and TRBJ2-5; the TCRdb D gene call, TRBD1, has no DNA to confirm it. This CDR3 contains 15 residues. Per the germline V gene, CDR1 is MDHEN and CDR2 is SYDVKM. Here the CDR3 reads CASKPGQGARETQYF.

This chain joins TRBV29-1 and TRBJ1-4. There are 12 residues in the CDR3. Germline CDR1 SQVTM, CDR2 ANQGSEA. The CDR3 region is CSVGSANEKLFF.

The gene calls are TRBV3-1 and TRBJ2-1; lacking DNA, the TRBD1 call made by TCRdb goes unchecked. The CDR3 has 14 residues. The germline V gene encodes CDR1 LGHDT and CDR2 YNNKEL (reference sequence). Here the CDR3 reads CASSQDMVPGEQFF.

The chain recombines TRBV4-2 with TRBJ1-2. Looked up from germline, CDR1 is LGHNA and CDR2 is YNFKEQ. This CDR3 is 15 amino acids long. The CDR3 sequence is CASSQAAGRNYGYTF.

The J gene is TRBJ2-5, the V gene TRBV5-1; TCRdb lists TRBD2, though no DNA is available to test this call. The CDR3 runs 17 residues. Per germline, CDR1 SGHRS and CDR2 YFSETQ. This chain's CDR3 is CASSGGLAGATGETQYF. Full variable domain (outside the CDR3, taken from reference TRBV5-1 and TRBJ2-5): KAGVTQTPRYLIKTRGQQVTLSCSPISGHRSVSWYQQTPGQGLQFLFEYFSETQRNKGNFPGRFSGRQFSNSRSEMNVSTLELGDSALYLCASSGGLAGATGETQYFGPGTRLLVL.

The chain joins TRBV12-3 or TRBV12-4 to TRBJ2-7. The CDR3 is made up of 11 amino acids. The CDR3 loop is CASSQDYEQYF.

V gene TRBV5-1 combines with J gene TRBJ1-1. The CDR3 is 14 residues long. Germline-derived CDR1 and CDR2 are SGHRS and YFSETQ. CDR3 in amino acids: CASSPGDFDTEAFF. Supplemented by reference TRBV5-1 and TRBJ1-1, the full variable domain reads KAGVTQTPRYLIKTRGQQVTLSCSPISGHRSVSWYQQTPGQGLQFLFEYFSETQRNKGNFPGRFSGRQFSNSRSEMNVSTLELGDSALYLCASSPGDFDTEAFFGQGTRLTVV.

The chain links TRBV27 to TRBJ2-5. CDR1 is MNHEY, CDR2 SMNVEV, per germline (reference sequence). This CDR3 spans 15 amino acids. The CDR3 here is CASSLSVGYQETQYF.

This chain connects TRBV5-1 to TRBJ1-1; TCRdb lists TRBD1, though no DNA is available to test this call. The V gene's germline CDR1 is SGHRS and CDR2 YFSETQ. CDR3 length: 14 residues. The CDR3 sequence: CASSQDRTNTEAFF.

This sequence joins TRBV5-4 and TRBJ1-4; the D call of TRBD1 rests on TCRdb alone, since no DNA is present to check it. The CDR3 runs to 16 residues. Germline V CDR1 and CDR2: SGHNT, YYREEE (reference sequence). CDR3 in amino acids: CASSFTIRGRREKLFF.

The chain is built from TRBV27 and TRBJ2-1; without DNA, the TCRdb call of TRBD2 cannot be checked. Germline V gene lookup returns CDR1 MNHEY and CDR2 SMNVEV (reference sequence). The CDR3 runs to 15 residues. CDR3 sequence reads: CASRGWREAPYEQFF.